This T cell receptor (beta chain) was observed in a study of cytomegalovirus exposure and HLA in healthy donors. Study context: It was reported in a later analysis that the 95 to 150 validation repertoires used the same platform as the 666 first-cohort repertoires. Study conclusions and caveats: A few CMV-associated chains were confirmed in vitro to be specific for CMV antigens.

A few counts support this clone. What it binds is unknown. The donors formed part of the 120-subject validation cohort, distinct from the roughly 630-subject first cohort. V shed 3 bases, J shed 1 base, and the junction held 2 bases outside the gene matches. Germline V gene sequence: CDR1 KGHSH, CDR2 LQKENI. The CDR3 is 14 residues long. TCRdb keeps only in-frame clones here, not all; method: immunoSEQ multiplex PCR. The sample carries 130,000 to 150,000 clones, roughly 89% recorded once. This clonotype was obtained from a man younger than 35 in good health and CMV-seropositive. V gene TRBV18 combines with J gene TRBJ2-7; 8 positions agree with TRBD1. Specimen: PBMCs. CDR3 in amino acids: CASSPTGASYEQYF. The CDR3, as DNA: TGTGCCAGCTCACCGACAGGGGCTTCCTACGAGCAGTACTTC.